This T cell receptor (beta chain) was obtained from a study of blood T cell repertoires in COVID-19. Study as a whole: From the United States, Italy and Spain came samples of acute and convalescent COVID-19. T cells, B-cell-depleted T cells, or PBMCs provided the cDNA or gDNA that served as material.

Germline CDR1 KGHSH, CDR2 LQKENI. The V gene end was trimmed by 5 bases and the J gene end by 6 bases; junction bases not matched to a gene: 5. The CDR3 length is 14 residues. The authors' processing: Reference gene primer amplification in the assay estimated nucleated cell counts. The table came from immunoSEQ multiplex PCR; TCRdb's copy has only in-frame clones and leaves some out. The D gene and trimming were derived from the DNA, and the V and J assignments and clone size from that table. This table has over 100,000 clones, 65% to 90% appearing once. This clonotype was sampled from an older man with acute or convalescent COVID-19. The sequencing input was peripheral blood. V is TRBV18 and J is TRBJ1-1; 11 bases fit TRBD1. The CDR3 loop is CASSSGQGVSEAFF. DNA of the CDR3: TGTGCCAGCTCATCGGGACAGGGGGTCTCTGAAGCTTTCTTT.